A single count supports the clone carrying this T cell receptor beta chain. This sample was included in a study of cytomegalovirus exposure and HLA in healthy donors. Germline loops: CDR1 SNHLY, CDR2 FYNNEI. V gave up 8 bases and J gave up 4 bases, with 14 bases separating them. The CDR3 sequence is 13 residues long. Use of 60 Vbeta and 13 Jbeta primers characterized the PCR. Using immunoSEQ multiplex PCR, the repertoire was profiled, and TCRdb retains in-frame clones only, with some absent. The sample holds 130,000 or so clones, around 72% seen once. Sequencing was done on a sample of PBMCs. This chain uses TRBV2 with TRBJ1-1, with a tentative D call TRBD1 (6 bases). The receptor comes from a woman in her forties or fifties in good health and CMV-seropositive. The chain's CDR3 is CASHREGTTEAFF. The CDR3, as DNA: TGTGCCAGCCACAGGGAGGGGACCACTGAAGCTTTCTTT. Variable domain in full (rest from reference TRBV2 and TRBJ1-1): EPEVTQTPSHQVTQMGQEVILRCVPISNHLYFYWYRQILGQKVEFLVSFYNNEISEKSEIFDDQFSVERPDGSNFTLKIRSTKLEDSAMYFCASHREGTTEAFFGQGTRLTVV.